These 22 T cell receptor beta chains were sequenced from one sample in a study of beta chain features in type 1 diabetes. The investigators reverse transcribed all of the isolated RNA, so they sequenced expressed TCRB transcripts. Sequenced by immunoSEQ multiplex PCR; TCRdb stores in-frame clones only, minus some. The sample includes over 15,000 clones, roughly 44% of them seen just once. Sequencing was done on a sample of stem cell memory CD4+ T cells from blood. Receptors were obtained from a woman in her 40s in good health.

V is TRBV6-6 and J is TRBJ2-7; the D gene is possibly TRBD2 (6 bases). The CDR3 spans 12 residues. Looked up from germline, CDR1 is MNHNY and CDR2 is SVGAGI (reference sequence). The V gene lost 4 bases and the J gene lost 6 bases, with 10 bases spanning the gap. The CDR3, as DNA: TGTGCCAGCAGTTCCCCCGGGGGCGAGCAGTACTTC. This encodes CASSSPGGEQYF.

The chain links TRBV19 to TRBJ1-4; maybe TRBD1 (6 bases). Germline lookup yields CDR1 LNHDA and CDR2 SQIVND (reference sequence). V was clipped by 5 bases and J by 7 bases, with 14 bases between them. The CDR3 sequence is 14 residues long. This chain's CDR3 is CASSVTGTGEKLFF. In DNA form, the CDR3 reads TGTGCCAGTAGTGTCACAGGGACCGGTGAAAAACTGTTTTTT.

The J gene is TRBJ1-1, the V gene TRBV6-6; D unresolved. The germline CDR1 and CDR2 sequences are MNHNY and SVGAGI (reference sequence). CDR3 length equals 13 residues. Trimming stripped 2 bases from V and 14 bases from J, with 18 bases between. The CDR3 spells CASSYALGSEAFF. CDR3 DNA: TGTGCCAGCAGTTACGCGTTAGGAAGTGAGGCCTTCTTT.

The CDR3 reads CASSIERGTEAFF. Written as DNA, the CDR3 is TGTGCCAGTAGTATAGAAAGGGGCACTGAAGCTTTCTTT. V usage is TRBV19 and J usage is TRBJ1-1; tentative D call: TRBD1 (5 bases). The V end was cut by 0 bases, the J end by 4 bases, with 6 bases between. Germline CDR1 is LNHDA and CDR2 is SQIVND (reference sequence). The CDR3 totals 13 residues.

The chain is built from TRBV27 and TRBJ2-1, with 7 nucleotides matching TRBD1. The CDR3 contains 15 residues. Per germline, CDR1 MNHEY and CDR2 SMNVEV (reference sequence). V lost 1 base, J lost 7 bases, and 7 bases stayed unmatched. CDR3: CASSLFDRDPNEQFF. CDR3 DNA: TGTGCCAGCAGTTTATTCGACAGGGATCCAAATGAGCAGTTCTTC.

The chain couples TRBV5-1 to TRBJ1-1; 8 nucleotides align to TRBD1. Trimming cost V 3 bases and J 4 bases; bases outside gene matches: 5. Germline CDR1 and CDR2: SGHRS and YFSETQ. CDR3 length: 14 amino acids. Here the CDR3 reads CASSSDRVSTEAFF. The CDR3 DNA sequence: TGCGCCAGCAGCTCGGACAGGGTAAGCACTGAAGCTTTCTTT.

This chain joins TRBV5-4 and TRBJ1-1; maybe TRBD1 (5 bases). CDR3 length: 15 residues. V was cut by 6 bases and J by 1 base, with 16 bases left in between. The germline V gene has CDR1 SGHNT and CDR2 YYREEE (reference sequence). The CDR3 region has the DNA TGTGCCAGCACCCTACCAGCCGGGGGGAACACTGAAGCTTTCTTT. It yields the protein CASTLPAGGNTEAFF.

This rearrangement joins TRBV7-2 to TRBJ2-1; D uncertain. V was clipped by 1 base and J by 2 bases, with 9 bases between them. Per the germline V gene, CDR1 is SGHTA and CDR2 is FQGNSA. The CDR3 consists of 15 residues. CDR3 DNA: TGTGCCAGCAGCTTAGGTGACTCGGCCTACAATGAGCAGTTCTTC. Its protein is CASSLGDSAYNEQFF.

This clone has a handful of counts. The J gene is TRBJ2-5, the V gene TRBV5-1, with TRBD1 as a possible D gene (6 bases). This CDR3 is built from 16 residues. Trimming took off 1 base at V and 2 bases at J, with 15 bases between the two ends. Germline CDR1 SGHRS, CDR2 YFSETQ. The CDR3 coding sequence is TGCGCCAGCAGCTTGATCTTATCCAGGGGTCAAGAGACCCAGTACTTC. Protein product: CASSLILSRGQETQYF. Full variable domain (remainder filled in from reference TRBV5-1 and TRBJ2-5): KAGVTQTPRYLIKTRGQQVTLSCSPISGHRSVSWYQQTPGQGLQFLFEYFSETQRNKGNFPGRFSGRQFSNSRSEMNVSTLELGDSALYLCASSLILSRGQETQYFGPGTRLLVL.

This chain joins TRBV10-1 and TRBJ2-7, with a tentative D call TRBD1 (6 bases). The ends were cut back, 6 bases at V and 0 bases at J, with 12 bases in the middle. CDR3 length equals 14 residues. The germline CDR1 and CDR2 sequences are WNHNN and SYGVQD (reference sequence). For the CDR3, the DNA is TGCGCCAGCAGCCGGGACATGCTCTCCTACGAGCAGTACTTC. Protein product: CASSRDMLSYEQYF.

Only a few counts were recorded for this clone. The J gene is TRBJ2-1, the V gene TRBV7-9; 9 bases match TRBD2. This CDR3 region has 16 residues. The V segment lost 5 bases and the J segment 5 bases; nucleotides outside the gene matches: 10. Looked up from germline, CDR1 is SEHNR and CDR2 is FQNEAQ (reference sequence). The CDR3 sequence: CASSRLGLAPNNEQFF. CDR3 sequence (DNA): TGTGCCAGCAGCCGACTCGGACTAGCGCCAAACAATGAGCAGTTCTTC.

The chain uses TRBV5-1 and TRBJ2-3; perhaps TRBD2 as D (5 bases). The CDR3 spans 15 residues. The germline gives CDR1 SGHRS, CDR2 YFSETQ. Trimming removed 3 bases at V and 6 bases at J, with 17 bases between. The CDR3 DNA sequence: TGCGCCAGCAGCTACCCACTAGTCCCCGGGGATACGCAGTATTTT. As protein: CASSYPLVPGDTQYF.

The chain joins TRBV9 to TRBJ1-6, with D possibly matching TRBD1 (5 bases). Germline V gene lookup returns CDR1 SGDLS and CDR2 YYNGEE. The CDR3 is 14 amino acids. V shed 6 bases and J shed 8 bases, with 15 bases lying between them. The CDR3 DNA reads TGTGCCAGCAATATCGAGGGGAGGGATTCACCCCTCCACTTT. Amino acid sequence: CASNIEGRDSPLHF.

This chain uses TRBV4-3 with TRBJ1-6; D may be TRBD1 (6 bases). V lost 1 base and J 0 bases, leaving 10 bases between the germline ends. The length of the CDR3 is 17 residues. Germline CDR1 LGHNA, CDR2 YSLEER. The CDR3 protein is CASSQVTGSSYNSPLHF. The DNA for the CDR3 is TGCGCCAGCAGCCAAGTTACAGGGAGCTCCTATAATTCACCCCTCCACTTT.

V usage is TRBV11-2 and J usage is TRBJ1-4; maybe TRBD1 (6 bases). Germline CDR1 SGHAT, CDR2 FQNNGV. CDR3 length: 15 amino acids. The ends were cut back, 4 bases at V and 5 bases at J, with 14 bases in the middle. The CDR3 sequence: CASSWLGAGNEKLFF. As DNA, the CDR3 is TGTGCCAGCAGCTGGTTGGGGGCAGGGAATGAAAAACTGTTTTTT.

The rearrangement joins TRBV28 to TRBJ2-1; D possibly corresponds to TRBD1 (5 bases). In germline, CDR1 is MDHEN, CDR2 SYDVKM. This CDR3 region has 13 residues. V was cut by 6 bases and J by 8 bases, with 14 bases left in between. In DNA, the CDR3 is TGTGCCAGCAGGTTCCAGGGCGGTGATGAGCAGTTCTTC. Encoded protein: CASRFQGGDEQFF.

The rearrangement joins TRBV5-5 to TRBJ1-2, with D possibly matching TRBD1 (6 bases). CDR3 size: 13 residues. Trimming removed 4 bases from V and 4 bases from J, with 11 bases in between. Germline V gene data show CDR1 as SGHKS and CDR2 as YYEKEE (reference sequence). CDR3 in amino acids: CASSPGTTYGYTF. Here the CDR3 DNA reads TGTGCCAGCAGCCCCGGGACAACCTATGGCTACACCTTC.

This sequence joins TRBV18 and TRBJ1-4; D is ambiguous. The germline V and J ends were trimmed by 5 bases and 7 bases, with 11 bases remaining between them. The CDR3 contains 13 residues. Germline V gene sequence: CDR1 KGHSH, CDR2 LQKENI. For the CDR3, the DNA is TGTGCCAGCTCAGGGAGGGCTGGTGAAAAACTGTTTTTT. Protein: CASSGRAGEKLFF. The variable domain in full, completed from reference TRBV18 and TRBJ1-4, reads NAGVMQNPRHLVRRRGQEARLRCSPMKGHSHVYWYRQLPEEGLKFMVYLQKENIIDESGMPKERFSAEFPKEGPSILRIQQVVRGDSAAYFCASSGRAGEKLFFGSGTQLSVL.

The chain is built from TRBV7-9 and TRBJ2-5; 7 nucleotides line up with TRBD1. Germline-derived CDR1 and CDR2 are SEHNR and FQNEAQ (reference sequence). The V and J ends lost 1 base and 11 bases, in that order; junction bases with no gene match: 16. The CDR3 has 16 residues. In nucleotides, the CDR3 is TGTGCCAGCAGCTTAGTTTCAGGGGGATCCTACTATGAGCAGTACTTC. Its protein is CASSLVSGGSYYEQYF.

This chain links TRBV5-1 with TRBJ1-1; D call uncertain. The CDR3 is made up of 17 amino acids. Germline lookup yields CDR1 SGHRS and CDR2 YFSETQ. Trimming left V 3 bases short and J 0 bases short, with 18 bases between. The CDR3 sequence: CASSSPLPATVNTEAFF. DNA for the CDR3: TGCGCCAGCAGCTCCCCTCTGCCCGCTACAGTGAACACTGAAGCTTTCTTT.

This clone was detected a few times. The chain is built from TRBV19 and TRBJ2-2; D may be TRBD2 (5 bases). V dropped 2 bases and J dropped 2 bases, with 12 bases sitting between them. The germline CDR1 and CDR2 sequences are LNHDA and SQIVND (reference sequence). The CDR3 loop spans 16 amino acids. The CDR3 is CASSIFRWTNTGELFF. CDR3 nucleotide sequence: TGTGCCAGTAGTATATTCCGGTGGACTAACACCGGGGAGCTGTTTTTT.

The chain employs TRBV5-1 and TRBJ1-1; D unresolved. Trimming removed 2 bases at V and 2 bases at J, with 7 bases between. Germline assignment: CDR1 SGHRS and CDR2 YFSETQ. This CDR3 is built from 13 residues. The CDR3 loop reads CASSFSVNTEAFF. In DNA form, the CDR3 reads TGCGCCAGCAGCTTTTCGGTTAACACTGAAGCTTTCTTT.